The clone carrying this T cell receptor beta chain was recorded at least ten times. CDR1 is DFQATT and CDR2 is SNEGSKA in the germline V gene (reference sequence). V was pared by 3 bases and J by 2 bases, with 7 bases between. There are 12 residues in the CDR3. These data are taken from a study of read filtering for tumor transcriptome and immune sequencing. Study at large: The cohort had approximately 16 men and over eleven women aged about 47 to 80, mean roughly 70 years. Revised staging placed eight or nine patients in R-ISS I, about 15 in II, about seven in III.

From about 0.4 ug of RNA, a library with molecular barcoded alpha/delta and beta/gamma adaptors was made. From the reads, TCRdb called clonotypes with MiXCR, one entry per CDR3 protein. Altogether approximately 140,000 distinct CDR3 sequences are present, 13% being singletons, with the ten largest covering more than 6.5%. The receptor was isolated from a donor at least 40 years old with multiple myeloma. This chain joins TRBV20-1 and TRBJ1-1; perhaps TRBD1 as D (5 bases). The sequenced sample was a population of CD138-negative cells sorted from bone marrow. Written as DNA, the CDR3 is TGCAGTGCTAGCAGGGACAACACTGAAGCTTTCTTT. Amino acid sequence: CSASRDNTEAFF.